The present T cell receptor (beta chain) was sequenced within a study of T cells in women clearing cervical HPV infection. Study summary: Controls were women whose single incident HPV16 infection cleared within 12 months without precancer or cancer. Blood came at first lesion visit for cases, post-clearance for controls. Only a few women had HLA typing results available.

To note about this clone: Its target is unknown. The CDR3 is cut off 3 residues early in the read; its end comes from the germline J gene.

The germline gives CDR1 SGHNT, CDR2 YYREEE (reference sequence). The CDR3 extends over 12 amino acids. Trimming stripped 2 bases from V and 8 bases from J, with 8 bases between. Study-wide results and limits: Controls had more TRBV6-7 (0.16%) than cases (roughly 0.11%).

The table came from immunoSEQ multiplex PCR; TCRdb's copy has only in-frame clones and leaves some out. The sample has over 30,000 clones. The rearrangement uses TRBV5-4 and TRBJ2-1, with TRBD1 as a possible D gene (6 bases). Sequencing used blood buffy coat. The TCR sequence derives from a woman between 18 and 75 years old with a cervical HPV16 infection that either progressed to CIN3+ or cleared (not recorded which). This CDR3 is CASSFQGYEQFF. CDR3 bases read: TGTGCCAGCAGCTTTCAGGGGTATGAG.